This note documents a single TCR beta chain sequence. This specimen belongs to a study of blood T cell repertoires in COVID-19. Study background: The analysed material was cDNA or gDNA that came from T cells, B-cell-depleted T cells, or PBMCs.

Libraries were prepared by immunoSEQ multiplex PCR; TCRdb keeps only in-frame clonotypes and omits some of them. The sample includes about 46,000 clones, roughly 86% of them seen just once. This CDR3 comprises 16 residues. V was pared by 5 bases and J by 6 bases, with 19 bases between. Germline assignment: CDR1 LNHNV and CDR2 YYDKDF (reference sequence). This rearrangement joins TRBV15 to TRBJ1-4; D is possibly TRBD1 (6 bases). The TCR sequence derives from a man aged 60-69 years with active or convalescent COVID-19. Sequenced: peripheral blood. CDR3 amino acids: CATSRPGGGHDEKLFF. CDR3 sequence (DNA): TGTGCCACCAGCCGCCCCGGGGGGGGGCACGATGAAAAACTGTTTTTT.